This T cell receptor (beta chain) was documented in a study of PD-1 blockade in classical Hodgkin lymphoma. TCRdb's copy holds only in-frame clones and misses some; the assay was immunoSEQ multiplex PCR. The sample holds about 97,000 clones, approximately 83% seen once. The CDR3 has 12 residues. For this clone: Its antigen is not identified. The sample carries other DNA sequences with the same CDR3.

Every single patient, without exception, relapsed after autologous stem cell transplantation, and brentuximab vedotin exposure varied. Complete response, partial response or progressive disease was recorded as best response. Study outcomes and limitations: CD4+ TCR diversity, unlike CD8+, climbed significantly by C4D1. Reported findings placed baseline TCR diversity lower in newly diagnosed patients (compared with healthy donors).

The source material was peripheral blood mononuclear cells (PBMCs), sampled at baseline. The clonotype comes from a human donor with classical Hodgkin lymphoma. The chain combines TRBV21-1 with TRBJ1-1; the DNA was not compared with TRBD1, the D call given in the table. TRBV21-1 is listed as a pseudogene. CDR3 DNA: TGTGCCAGCACCCCGTTTAAAGGGGATGGTTTCTTT. Its translation is CASTPFKGDGFF.